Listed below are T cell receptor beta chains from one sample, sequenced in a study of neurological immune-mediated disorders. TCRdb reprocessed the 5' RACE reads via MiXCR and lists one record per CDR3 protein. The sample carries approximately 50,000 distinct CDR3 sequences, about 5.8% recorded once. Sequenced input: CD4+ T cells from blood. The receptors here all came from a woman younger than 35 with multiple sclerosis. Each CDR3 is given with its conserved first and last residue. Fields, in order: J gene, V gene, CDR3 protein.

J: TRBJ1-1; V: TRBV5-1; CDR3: CASSLGGGQAFF
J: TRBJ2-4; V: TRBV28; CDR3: CASSLTPQAPRVKNIQYF
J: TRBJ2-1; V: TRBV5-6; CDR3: CASSGGPLSYNEQFF
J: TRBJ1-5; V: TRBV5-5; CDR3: CASSRDRGSNQPQHF
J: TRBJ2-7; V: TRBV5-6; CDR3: CASSIRQGGQYF
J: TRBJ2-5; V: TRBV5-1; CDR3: CASSPEQETQYF
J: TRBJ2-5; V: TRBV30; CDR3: CAWKRASQETQYF
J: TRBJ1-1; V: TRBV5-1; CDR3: CASSPVQGAGTEAFF
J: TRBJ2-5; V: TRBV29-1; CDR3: CSVGIRETQYF
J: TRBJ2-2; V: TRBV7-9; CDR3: CASSLTVQLPGELFF
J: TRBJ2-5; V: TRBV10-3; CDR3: CAISESRQTQETQYF
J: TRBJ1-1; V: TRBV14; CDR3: CASSPTLRAQAFF
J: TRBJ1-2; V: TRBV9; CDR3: CASSPQTASYGYTF
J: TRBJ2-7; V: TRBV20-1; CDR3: CSAPRQGSSYEQYF
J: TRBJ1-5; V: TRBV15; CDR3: CATSKEQGNNQPQHF
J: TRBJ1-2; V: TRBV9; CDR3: CASSTRDSPFGYTF
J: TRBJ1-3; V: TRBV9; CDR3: CASSVEAAGNTIYF
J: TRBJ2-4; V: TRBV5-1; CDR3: CASSLVGAKNIQYF
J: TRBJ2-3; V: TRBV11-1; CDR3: CASSFLRGITDTQYF
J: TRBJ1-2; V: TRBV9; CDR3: CASSETGNGYTF
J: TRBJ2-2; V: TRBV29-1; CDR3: CSAWVQGNTGELFF
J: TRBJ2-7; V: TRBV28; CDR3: CATSPFRITTYEQYF
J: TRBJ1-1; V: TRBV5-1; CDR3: CASSGTGHLNTEAFF
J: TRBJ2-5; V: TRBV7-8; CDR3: CASSRMETQYF
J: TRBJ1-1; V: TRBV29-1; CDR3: CSVETGGGAFF
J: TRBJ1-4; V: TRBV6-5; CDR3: CASRERGGGKEKLFF
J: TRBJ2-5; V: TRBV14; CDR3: CASSQGTGWTQETQYF
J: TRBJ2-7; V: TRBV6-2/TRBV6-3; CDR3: CASSPSGTGRYYEQYF
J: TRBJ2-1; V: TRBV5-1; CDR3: CASSLAELLNEQFF
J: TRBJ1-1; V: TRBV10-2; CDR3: CASSAFTPYPEAFF
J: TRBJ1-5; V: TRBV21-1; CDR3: CASSKAGRVETQPQHF
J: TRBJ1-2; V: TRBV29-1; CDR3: CSAQGAVSYGYTF